The present T cell receptor beta chain was sequenced within a study of blood T cells in healthy people across ages. Study-wide findings and caveats: No one knew whether donors had CMV, which possibly confounded expanded clonotype changes. Getting older went along with TCR beta diversity per million T cells dropping roughly linearly.

Total RNA amounts of at least 6 micrograms were extracted per sample. Trimming cost V 0 bases and J 12 bases, with 24 bases left between them. Germline V gives CDR1 LGHDT, CDR2 YNNKEL (reference sequence). This CDR3 is 16 amino acids long. Worth noting for this clonotype: Its specificity is not known.

Combining a sample-barcoded 5' primer with a J-beta primer mix, a second PCR ran for roughly 7 to 12 cycles. In TCRdb, the 5' RACE reads were re-called with MiXCR into one record per CDR3 protein. The sample holds fewer than 900,000 distinct CDR3 sequences, roughly 43% seen once. This rearrangement joins TRBV3-1 to TRBJ2-7; either TRBD1 or TRBD2 may fit D (6 bases each). This TCR was sampled from a woman in her sixties in good health. The sequenced material came from blood. The CDR3 DNA reads TGTGCCAGCAGCCAAGAGAACGGGGGCCTGCAAGAGACCCGGTACTTC. This codes for CASSQENGGLQETRYF.